The clone carrying this T cell receptor (beta chain) was detected only a few times. The method was immunoSEQ multiplex PCR; TCRdb's version includes in-frame clones alone and lacks a portion of them. This table has 80,000 to 100,000 clones, around 88% appearing once. This sample was taken from a study of control samples from healthy donors and cancer patients. The length of the CDR3 is 14 residues. The germline gives CDR1 MNHNS, CDR2 SASEGT. V was pared by 1 base and J by 0 bases, with 3 bases between. The sequencing sample was made of blood. This clonotype was sampled from a man aged 25-40 years in good health. V usage is TRBV6-1 and J usage is TRBJ1-4, with no clear D. The CDR3 region is CASSEGSTNEKLFF. The CDR3 nucleotides are TGTGCCAGCAGTGAAGGGTCAACTAATGAAAAACTGTTTTTT.